These 29 T cell receptor beta chains were all obtained from the same sample, sequenced in a study of blood T cell repertoires in COVID-19. Measured with immunoSEQ multiplex PCR; TCRdb has only the in-frame clones, and not every one. The data show 150,000 to 190,000 clones, over 70% seen once. Sequenced material: peripheral blood. The receptors here all came from a man aged 55 to 70 with acute or convalescent COVID-19.

The chain links TRBV5-5 to TRBJ2-7, with D maybe TRBD1 (5 bases). V lost 0 bases and J lost 1, with 5 bases in between. CDR1 is SGHKS and CDR2 is YYEKEE in the germline V gene (reference sequence). This CDR3 is 13 amino acids long. CDR3 sequence (DNA): TGTGCCAGCAGCTTGGACAGGTCCTACGAGCAGTACTTC. Encoded protein: CASSLDRSYEQYF.

This chain uses TRBV6-6 with TRBJ1-1, with 8 bases fitting TRBD1. This CDR3 spans 16 amino acids. Germline V gives CDR1 MNHNY, CDR2 SVGAGI (reference sequence). The V segment lost 5 bases and the J segment 4 bases; nucleotides outside the gene matches: 12. This CDR3 reads CASSPGRAGGGTEAFF. The DNA for the CDR3 is TGTGCCAGCAGTCCGGGGCGTGCAGGGGGCGGCACTGAAGCTTTCTTT.

V usage is TRBV30 and J usage is TRBJ1-4, with D unresolved. In germline, CDR1 is GTSNPN, CDR2 SVGIG (reference sequence). V shed 4 bases and J shed 9 bases, with 12 bases lying between them. The CDR3 sequence is 12 residues long. CDR3 nucleotide sequence: TGTGCCTGGAAGGACTTCCGGCAAAAACTGTTTTTT. It yields the protein CAWKDFRQKLFF. The whole variable domain, remainder taken from reference TRBV30 and TRBJ1-4, is SQTIHQWPATLVQPVGSPLSLECTVEGTSNPNLYWYRQAAGRGLQLLFYSVGIGQISSEVPQNLSASRPQDRQFILSSKKLLLSDSGFYLCAWKDFRQKLFFGSGTQLSVL.

The V call is TRBV28, the J call TRBJ2-1, with 8 bases fitting TRBD1. Per the germline V gene, CDR1 is MDHEN and CDR2 is SYDVKM. V was clipped by 4 bases and J by 15 bases; unmatched bases: 11. CDR3 length: 13 residues. The CDR3 sequence: CASSSRDRGVGFF. For the CDR3, the DNA is TGTGCCAGCAGTTCTCGAGACAGGGGTGTGGGGTTCTTC.

This clone was observed once. J is TRBJ1-6 and V is TRBV5-4; tentative D call: TRBD1 (6 bases). The V gene's germline CDR1 is SGHNT and CDR2 YYREEE (reference sequence). V lost 0 bases and J 8 bases, leaving 15 bases between the germline ends. The CDR3 has 16 amino acids. The CDR3 nucleotides are TGTGCCAGCAGCTTGGGGCGGGGGCGCCAGGATTCACCCCTCCACTTT. Translating it yields CASSLGRGRQDSPLHF.

The chain is built from TRBV7-6 and TRBJ2-6; D is uncertain. Germline CDR1 is SGHVS and CDR2 is FNYEAQ. V was cut by 11 bases and J by 5 bases, with 16 bases left in between. The CDR3 sequence is 14 residues long. The CDR3, as DNA: TGTGCCGCCCGCTATTACTCGTGGGCCAACGTCCTGACTTTC. This sequence encodes CAARYYSWANVLTF.

The CDR3 coding sequence is TGTGCCAGCAGTGTACAGGGGAGCACCGGGGAGCTGTTTTTT. It yields the protein CASSVQGSTGELFF. This chain connects TRBV2 to TRBJ2-2, with 7 bases identical to TRBD1. This CDR3 comprises 14 residues. Germline V gene sequence: CDR1 SNHLY, CDR2 FYNNEI. V shed 4 bases and J 4 bases; nucleotides not matched to a gene: 3.

In its sample, this clone was seen a few times. This chain links TRBV6-5 with TRBJ1-6, with D possibly matching TRBD1 (5 bases). V dropped 7 bases and J dropped 7 bases, with 11 bases sitting between them. The CDR3 loop spans 13 amino acids. Germline V CDR1 and CDR2: MNHEY, SVGAGI. Here the CDR3 DNA reads TGTGCCAGCAACCCAGGGCGCAATTCACCCCTCCACTTT. Its protein is CASNPGRNSPLHF.

This clone was observed once. This chain uses TRBV5-4 with TRBJ2-1; 7 bases are shared with TRBD2. Per the germline V gene, CDR1 is SGHNT and CDR2 is YYREEE (reference sequence). The V and J ends lost 4 bases and 8 bases, in that order; junction bases with no gene match: 12. CDR3 length: 15 amino acids. CDR3 region: CASSPGLGARDEQFF. The CDR3 coding sequence is TGTGCCAGCAGCCCAGGACTAGGGGCCCGCGATGAGCAGTTCTTC.

The V and J genes are TRBV5-1 and TRBJ2-1; tentative D call: TRBD2 (5 bases). Trimming took 0 bases from V and 8 from J, leaving 15 bases between them. This CDR3 comprises 15 residues. Per the germline V gene, CDR1 is SGHRS and CDR2 is YFSETQ. CDR3 protein: CASSLGLARLDEQFF. CDR3 DNA sequence: TGCGCCAGCAGCTTGGGGTTAGCGAGATTGGATGAGCAGTTCTTC.

This sequence joins TRBV4-1 and TRBJ1-6, with 7 bases matching TRBD1. V gave up 0 bases and J gave up 6 bases; unmatched junction bases: 5. Looked up from germline, CDR1 is MGHRA and CDR2 is YSYEKL. This CDR3 spans 16 amino acids. The CDR3 DNA sequence: TGCGCCAGCAGCCAAGAGGGCGGGACAGCTAATTCACCCCTCCACTTT. Encoded protein: CASSQEGGTANSPLHF.

This clone was found a few times. The V call is TRBV15, the J call TRBJ2-2; 9 bases align to TRBD2. From germline, CDR1 is LNHNV and CDR2 YYDKDF (reference sequence). There are 16 residues in the CDR3. Trimming took 6 bases from V and 2 from J; bases not matched to a gene: 7. The CDR3 region is CATSNLAGKNTGELFF. The CDR3 DNA reads as TGTGCCACCAGTAATCTAGCGGGAAAAAACACCGGGGAGCTGTTTTTT.

The chain combines TRBV4-3 with TRBJ1-2; 9 nucleotides match TRBD1. This CDR3 contains 16 residues. After removal of 0 bases from V and 2 bases from J, the junction contained 4 bases not matched to a gene. The V gene's germline CDR1 is LGHNA and CDR2 YSLEER. The CDR3 nucleotides are TGCGCCAGCAGCCAAGATAGGGGACAGGGCAACTATGGCTACACCTTC. Residues: CASSQDRGQGNYGYTF.

This chain links TRBV2 with TRBJ2-2; no reliable D call. V lost 1 base and J lost 7, with 4 bases in between. Germline V gene lookup returns CDR1 SNHLY and CDR2 FYNNEI. The CDR3 extends over 12 amino acids. The CDR3 loop is CASSEGLGELFF. The CDR3 DNA reads as TGTGCCAGCAGTGAAGGGCTCGGGGAGCTGTTTTTT.

In this sample, this clone turned up once. J is TRBJ2-3 and V is TRBV15; TRBD1 aligns across 7 bases. V shed 1 base and J 0 bases; nucleotides not matched to a gene: 4. CDR1 and CDR2 from the germline V gene are LNHNV and YYDKDF (reference sequence). This CDR3 contains 16 residues. This chain's CDR3 is CATSRGGRGSTDTQYF. DNA of the CDR3: TGTGCCACCAGCAGAGGGGGCAGGGGGAGCACAGATACGCAGTATTTT.

In regard to this clone: Other DNA sequences in the sample encode the same CDR3. The gene calls are TRBV6-5 and TRBJ2-7; 10 bases align to TRBD1. Germline assignment: CDR1 MNHEY and CDR2 SVGAGI. Losses at the gene ends were 2 bases for V and 1 base for J; bases not matched to a gene: 2. CDR3 length: 15 residues. In nucleotides, the CDR3 is TGTGCCAGCAGTTACCGGGACAGGGGTTCCTACGAGCAGTACTTC. Translated, it gives CASSYRDRGSYEQYF.

The chain links TRBV7-2 to TRBJ1-2; D gene uncertain. Trimming took 3 bases from V and 4 from J, leaving 9 bases between them. CDR1 is SGHTA and CDR2 is FQGNSA in the germline V gene. The CDR3 consists of 13 residues. The CDR3 nucleotides are TGTGCCAGCAGCTTTCCCGGGATCTATGGCTACACCTTC. It specifies CASSFPGIYGYTF.

The chain has TRBV30 and TRBJ1-5, with D unclear. Trimming took off 1 base at V and 2 bases at J, with 12 bases between the two ends. This CDR3 spans 15 amino acids. CDR1 is GTSNPN, CDR2 SVGIG, per germline (reference sequence). CDR3 region: CAWSATGSGNQPQHF. The CDR3 DNA sequence: TGTGCCTGGAGTGCGACGGGATCCGGCAATCAGCCCCAGCATTTT. The whole variable domain, filled in from reference TRBV30 and TRBJ1-5, reads SQTIHQWPATLVQPVGSPLSLECTVEGTSNPNLYWYRQAAGRGLQLLFYSVGIGQISSEVPQNLSASRPQDRQFILSSKKLLLSDSGFYLCAWSATGSGNQPQHFGDGTRLSIL.

The chain is built from TRBV10-2 and TRBJ2-1; 11 bases are a match to TRBD2. The CDR3 runs 16 residues. Germline assignment: CDR1 WSHSY and CDR2 SAAADI. V shed 1 base and J 9 bases; nucleotides not matched to a gene: 8. Here the CDR3 DNA reads TGCGCCAGCAGTGAGTGGAGTAGCGGGGGGGCCGGTGAGCAGTTCTTC. Protein sequence: CASSEWSSGGAGEQFF.

The genes are TRBV5-5 and TRBJ1-5, with 8 positions matching TRBD1. CDR1 and CDR2 (germline): SGHKS, YYEKEE (reference sequence). Germline trimming cut 0 bases from V and 2 bases from J; bases unmatched to any gene: 4. The CDR3 contains 16 residues. The CDR3 region is CASSLGQGRGNQPQHF. CDR3 coding DNA: TGTGCCAGCAGCTTGGGACAGGGGAGAGGCAATCAGCCCCAGCATTTT.

The chain employs TRBV6-5 and TRBJ2-2, with 7 bases aligning to TRBD1. The V and J ends lost 6 bases and 4 bases, in that order; junction bases with no gene match: 8. The CDR3 is 15 residues long. From germline, CDR1 is MNHEY and CDR2 SVGAGI. The chain's CDR3 is CASRISTGFTGELFF. The CDR3, as DNA: TGTGCCAGCAGAATCTCGACAGGGTTCACCGGGGAGCTGTTTTTT.

The chain's CDR3 is CASSLSGNTGELFF. DNA of the CDR3: TGTGCCAGCAGCCTTAGCGGGAACACCGGGGAGCTGTTTTTT. The chain recombines TRBV7-7 with TRBJ2-2; TRBD2 might be the D (6 bases). The CDR3 length is 14 residues. CDR1 is SSHAT, CDR2 FNYEAQ, per germline (reference sequence). V lost 5 bases, J lost 1 base, and 8 bases lay in between. Supplemented by reference TRBV7-7 and TRBJ2-2, the full variable domain reads GAGVSQSPRYKVTKRGQDVTLRCDPISSHATLYWYQQALGQGPEFLTYFNYEAQPDKSGLPSDRFSAERPEGSISTLTIQRTEQRDSAMYRCASSLSGNTGELFFGEGSRLTVL.

This clone was counted ten times or more. V is TRBV2 and J is TRBJ2-1, with a tentative D call TRBD2 (8 bases). V was cut by 8 bases and J by 7 bases, with 24 bases left in between. This CDR3 spans 16 amino acids. Germline-derived CDR1 and CDR2 are SNHLY and FYNNEI. CDR3 DNA: TGTGCCAGCGGAGGGACGGGGACAGCGGGGGCAAATGAGCAGTTCTTC. Translated, it gives CASGGTGTAGANEQFF.

The V call is TRBV6-1, the J call TRBJ2-6; D is unclear. V was clipped by 2 bases and J by 2 bases, with 7 bases between them. The CDR3 has 15 residues. Germline-derived CDR1 and CDR2 are MNHNS and SASEGT. The CDR3 loop is CASSESNPGANVLTF. DNA of the CDR3: TGTGCCAGCAGTGAAAGCAATCCTGGGGCCAACGTCCTGACTTTC.

This sequence joins TRBV7-9 and TRBJ1-4; 10 bases align to TRBD1. The V segment lost 5 bases and the J segment 7 bases; nucleotides outside the gene matches: 4. In germline, CDR1 is SEHNR, CDR2 FQNEAQ (reference sequence). The CDR3 length is 14 residues. This CDR3 is CASSQTGGSEKLFF. CDR3 nucleotide sequence: TGTGCCAGCAGCCAGACAGGGGGCAGTGAAAAACTGTTTTTT. The full variable domain, with the rest looked up from reference TRBV7-9 and TRBJ1-4, is DTGVSQNPRHKITKRGQNVTFRCDPISEHNRLYWYRQTLGQGPEFLTYFQNEAQLEKSRLLSDRFSAERPKGSFSTLEIQRTEQGDSAMYLCASSQTGGSEKLFFGSGTQLSVL.

In this sample, this clone turned up once. Distinct nucleotide sequences in the sample also encode this CDR3. The rearrangement joins TRBV9 to TRBJ2-3; perhaps TRBD2 as D (6 bases). Trimming took off 0 bases at V and 1 base at J, with 9 bases between the two ends. Germline loops: CDR1 SGDLS, CDR2 YYNGEE. The CDR3 is made up of 15 amino acids. The CDR3, as DNA: TGTGCCAGCAGCGTAGGGCCTAGCGGCACAGATACGCAGTATTTT. Translation gives CASSVGPSGTDTQYF.

The chain couples TRBV18 to TRBJ1-5; 9 bases are a match to TRBD1. The V gene's germline CDR1 is KGHSH and CDR2 LQKENI. After removal of 2 bases from V and 6 bases from J, the junction contained 8 bases not matched to a gene. This CDR3 spans 16 amino acids. This CDR3 reads CASSPEQGALGQPQHF. The CDR3 bases are TGTGCCAGCTCACCAGAACAGGGGGCCCTCGGTCAGCCCCAGCATTTT.

This clone was detected a few times. Written as DNA, the CDR3 is TGTGCCAGCAGCTTAGTCCTGGACACGACCTCCTATAATTCACCCCTCCACTTT. Residues: CASSLVLDTTSYNSPLHF. J is TRBJ1-6 and V is TRBV7-6, with D perhaps TRBD1 (5 bases). Germline lookup yields CDR1 SGHVS and CDR2 FNYEAQ. The CDR3 runs to 18 residues. Trimming shortened V by 1 base and J by 0 bases, and 13 bases separated the two germline ends.

V is TRBV10-3 and J is TRBJ1-1; D not resolved. With 7 bases removed from V and 3 bases from J, the gap between germline ends came to 12 bases. The length of the CDR3 is 13 residues. Germline loops: CDR1 ENHRY, CDR2 SYGVKD. The CDR3 loop reads CAITLRLDTEAFF. In DNA form, the CDR3 reads TGTGCCATCACTCTCCGGTTGGACACTGAAGCTTTCTTT.